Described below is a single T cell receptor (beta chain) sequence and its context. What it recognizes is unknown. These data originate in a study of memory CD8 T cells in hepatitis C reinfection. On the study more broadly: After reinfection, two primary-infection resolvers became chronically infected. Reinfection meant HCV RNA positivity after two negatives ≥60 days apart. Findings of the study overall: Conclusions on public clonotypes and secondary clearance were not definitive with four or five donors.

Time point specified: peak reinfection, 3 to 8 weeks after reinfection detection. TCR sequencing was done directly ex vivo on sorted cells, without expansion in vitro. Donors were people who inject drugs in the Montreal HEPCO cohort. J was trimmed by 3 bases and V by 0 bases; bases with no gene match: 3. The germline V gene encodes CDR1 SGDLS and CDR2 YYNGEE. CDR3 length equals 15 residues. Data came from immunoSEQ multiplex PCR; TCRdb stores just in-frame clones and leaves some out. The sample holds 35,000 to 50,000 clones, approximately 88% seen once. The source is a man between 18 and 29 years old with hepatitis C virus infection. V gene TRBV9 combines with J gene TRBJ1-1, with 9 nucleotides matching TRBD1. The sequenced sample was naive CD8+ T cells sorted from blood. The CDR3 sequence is CASSVGGTGHTEAFF. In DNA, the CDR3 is TGTGCCAGCAGCGTAGGAGGGACAGGGCACACTGAAGCTTTCTTT.